This entry describes one T cell receptor (beta chain). Its antigen is unidentified. This sample was taken from a study of T cells in Graves' hyperthyroidism and ophthalmopathy. Overall study findings and caveats: Among clonotypes expanded in thyroid above 0.001, most were also found in blood. Prediction of ophthalmopathy progression came a median around 6.1 months pre-onset.

RNA transcripts served as the template for amplifying TCR beta CDR3 regions. A first-round RT-PCR of the TCR CDR3 used the HTBI primer set. TCRdb itself ran the multiplex PCR reads through MiXCR, one entry per CDR3 protein. The sample contains some 510,000 distinct CDR3 sequences, around 21% of which appear only once. Germline V lookup: CDR1 DFQATT, CDR2 SNEGSKA (reference sequence). V dropped 6 bases and J dropped 9 bases, with 15 bases sitting between them. The CDR3 is made up of 11 amino acids. The hyperthyroidism patients had all been newly diagnosed, and their disease duration was under 2 months. Their ages ranged from 18 to 65 years. This sample holds PBMCs from roughly 10 ml fresh peripheral blood.

Source material: blood. V gene TRBV20-1 combines with J gene TRBJ2-7; D gene unclear. This sequence was found in a man aged 18 to 29 with Graves' hyperthyroidism. In nucleotides, the CDR3 is TGCAGTGCCGCACGGGCTGAAGGGCAGTACTTC. This translates into CSAARAEGQYF.